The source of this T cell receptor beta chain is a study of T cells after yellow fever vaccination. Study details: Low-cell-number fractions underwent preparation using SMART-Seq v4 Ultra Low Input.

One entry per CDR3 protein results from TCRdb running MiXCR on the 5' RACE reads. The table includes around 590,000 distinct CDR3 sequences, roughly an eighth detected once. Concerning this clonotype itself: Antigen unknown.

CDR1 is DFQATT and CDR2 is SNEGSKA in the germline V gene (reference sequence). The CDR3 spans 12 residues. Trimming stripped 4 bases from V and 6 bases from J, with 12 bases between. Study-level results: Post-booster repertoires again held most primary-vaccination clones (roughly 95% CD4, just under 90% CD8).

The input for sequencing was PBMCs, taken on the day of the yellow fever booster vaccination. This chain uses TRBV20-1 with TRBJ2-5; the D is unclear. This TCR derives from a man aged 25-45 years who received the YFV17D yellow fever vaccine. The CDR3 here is CSAISRAQTQYF. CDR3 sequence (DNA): TGCAGTGCTATTTCCCGAGCCCAGACCCAGTACTTC.